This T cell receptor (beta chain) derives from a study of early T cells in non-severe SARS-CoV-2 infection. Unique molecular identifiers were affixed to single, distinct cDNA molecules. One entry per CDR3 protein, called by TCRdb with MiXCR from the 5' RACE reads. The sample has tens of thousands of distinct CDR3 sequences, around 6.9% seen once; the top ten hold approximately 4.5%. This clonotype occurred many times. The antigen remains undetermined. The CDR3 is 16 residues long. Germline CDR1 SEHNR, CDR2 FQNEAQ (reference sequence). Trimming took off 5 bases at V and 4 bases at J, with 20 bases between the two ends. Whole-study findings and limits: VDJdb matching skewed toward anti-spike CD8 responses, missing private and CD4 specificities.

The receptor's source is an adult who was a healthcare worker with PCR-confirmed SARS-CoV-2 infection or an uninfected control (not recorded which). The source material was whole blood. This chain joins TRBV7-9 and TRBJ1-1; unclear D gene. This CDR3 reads CASSPPRSFAGTEAFF. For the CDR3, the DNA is TGTGCCAGCAGCCCGCCCCGGAGTTTTGCGGGCACTGAAGCTTTCTTT.